The next 23 T cell receptor beta chains were all read from a single sample in a study of blood T cell repertoires in COVID-19. Data came from immunoSEQ multiplex PCR; TCRdb stores just in-frame clones and leaves some out. Here the sample spans around 80,000 clones, over 80% being singletons. Material for sequencing was peripheral blood. The source is a woman of 80 years or more with acute or convalescent COVID-19.

The rearrangement joins TRBV3-1 (or the pseudogene TRBV3-2) to TRBJ1-3, with 7 bases aligning to TRBD1. The CDR3 runs to 16 residues. Trimming took 1 base from V and 0 from J; bases not matched to a gene: 3. The germline V gene encodes CDR1 LGHDT and CDR2 YNNKEL (reference sequence). The CDR3 DNA follows: TGTGCCAGCAGCCAAGGGGACAGCTTCTCTGGAAACACCATATATTTT. Its translation: CASSQGDSFSGNTIYF.

The rearrangement links TRBV19 to TRBJ2-2, with a weak D call TRBD1 (6 bases). V lost 8 bases and J lost 2, with 15 bases in between. The CDR3 spans 15 residues. The germline V gene encodes CDR1 LNHDA and CDR2 SQIVND (reference sequence). The CDR3 sequence: CASRLMGQNTGELFF. Written as DNA, the CDR3 is TGTGCCAGTCGACTCATGGGACAAAACACCGGGGAGCTGTTTTTT.

The gene calls are TRBV27 and TRBJ1-4, with 9 bases that match TRBD1. The trim removed 6 bases at V and 7 bases at J, leaving 9 bases unmatched. Germline CDR1 is MNHEY and CDR2 is SMNVEV (reference sequence). This CDR3 has 15 residues. CDR3: CASSRGTGSFEKLFF. The CDR3 DNA is TGTGCCAGCAGCCGCGGGACAGGGTCTTTTGAAAAACTGTTTTTT.

CDR3: CASSLYLTGYAQPQHF. In DNA, the CDR3 is TGTGCCAGCAGTTTATATTTGACAGGGTACGCTCAGCCCCAGCATTTT. V usage is TRBV28 and J usage is TRBJ1-5, with 7 bases that match TRBD1. V was pared by 1 base and J by 6 bases, with 9 bases of the junction left unmatched. CDR1 MDHEN and CDR2 SYDVKM come from the germline V gene. The CDR3 totals 16 residues.

The rearrangement links TRBV5-1 to TRBJ1-1; TRBD1 agrees at 9 bases. The CDR3 totals 17 residues. V lost 4 bases and J lost 1; bases outside the gene matches: 11. Per germline, CDR1 SGHRS and CDR2 YFSETQ. This CDR3 reads CASSRGPPTGGNTEAFF. CDR3 bases: TGCGCCAGCAGCCGTGGACCCCCGACAGGGGGGAACACTGAAGCTTTCTTT.

The chain joins TRBV10-2 to TRBJ2-5, with D possibly being TRBD1 (7 bases). Germline CDR1 reads WSHSY; CDR2 reads SAAADI. The CDR3 runs to 13 residues. V gave up 8 bases and J gave up 4 bases, with 14 bases separating them. This CDR3 reads CASLRGRGETQYF. In nucleotides, the CDR3 is TGCGCCAGCTTAAGGGGGCGGGGAGAGACCCAGTACTTC.

This chain uses TRBV2 with TRBJ2-3, with 10 bases lining up with TRBD2. The CDR3 totals 15 residues. Germline assignment: CDR1 SNHLY and CDR2 FYNNEI. V was pared by 6 bases and J by 0 bases, with 3 bases of the junction left unmatched. The CDR3 region is CASRQLAGSTDTQYF. The CDR3 DNA sequence: TGTGCCAGCAGGCAACTAGCGGGAAGCACAGATACGCAGTATTTT.

This clone was seen only once. The chain is built from TRBV5-1 and TRBJ2-5; the match to TRBD2 covers 8 bases. CDR3 length equals 16 residues. The V gene's germline CDR1 is SGHRS and CDR2 YFSETQ. The trim removed 0 bases at V and 5 bases at J, leaving 9 bases unmatched. CDR3 loop: CASSLVAGLVWETQYF. The CDR3 DNA sequence: TGCGCCAGCAGCTTGGTTGCGGGACTAGTATGGGAGACCCAGTACTTC.

V gene TRBV10-2 combines with J gene TRBJ2-7; D perhaps matches TRBD1 (5 bases). Germline values: CDR1 WSHSY, CDR2 SAAADI. The CDR3 runs to 13 residues. V was trimmed by 6 bases and J by 3 bases, leaving 12 bases between them. For the CDR3, the DNA is TGCGCCAGCAGCGACAGAGAAAACTACGAGCAGTACTTC. Protein: CASSDRENYEQYF.

The chain joins TRBV5-6 to TRBJ1-2; the D is unclear. Germline CDR1 and CDR2: SGHDT and YYEEEE. The CDR3 is 14 residues long. V lost 2 bases, J lost 5 bases, and 13 bases lay in between. The DNA of the CDR3 is TGTGCCAGCAGCTTCGGGGTTCCCCCTTATGGCTACACCTTC. Translated, it gives CASSFGVPPYGYTF.

This clone was counted once. The chain joins TRBV5-5 to TRBJ2-4; 7 nucleotides match TRBD2. Losses at the gene ends were 4 bases for V and 6 bases for J; bases not matched to a gene: 7. Per the germline V gene, CDR1 is SGHKS and CDR2 is YYEKEE (reference sequence). The CDR3 has 14 amino acids. CDR3 sequence reads: CASSPSGGLNIQYF. CDR3 coding DNA: TGTGCCAGCAGCCCCTCGGGGGGTTTAAACATTCAGTACTTC. The full variable domain, in which reference TRBV5-5 and TRBJ2-4 provide the parts outside the CDR3, is DAGVTQSPTHLIKTRGQQVTLRCSPISGHKSVSWYQQVLGQGPQFIFQYYEKEERGRGNFPDRFSARQFPNYSSELNVNALLLGDSALYLCASSPSGGLNIQYFGAGTRLSVL.

The chain has TRBV4-1 and TRBJ1-4; D possibly corresponds to TRBD1 (6 bases). V was pared by 0 bases and J by 6 bases, with 14 bases between. The CDR3 sequence is 16 residues long. Germline V gene lookup returns CDR1 MGHRA and CDR2 YSYEKL. The DNA of the CDR3 is TGCGCCAGCAGCCAAGAGGGGACAAAGGGGGATGAAAAACTGTTTTTT. This codes for CASSQEGTKGDEKLFF.

This chain joins TRBV5-5 and TRBJ2-7; 7 nucleotides agree with TRBD2. The V gene end was trimmed by 2 bases and the J gene end by 3 bases; junction bases not matched to a gene: 5. The CDR3 has 14 residues. Looked up from germline, CDR1 is SGHKS and CDR2 is YYEKEE (reference sequence). The CDR3, as DNA: TGTGCCAGCAGCTTCCGGGACTACAGCTACGAGCAGTACTTC. This codes for CASSFRDYSYEQYF.

The J gene is TRBJ1-6, the V gene TRBV4-3, with a weak D call TRBD1 (5 bases). The CDR3 length is 15 residues. Germline V gene sequence: CDR1 LGHNA, CDR2 YSLEER. Between the trimmed V and J ends, which lost 6 bases and 2 bases, there was a span of 11 bases. DNA of the CDR3: TGCGCCAGCAGGACGGACATCACCTATAATTCACCCCTCCACTTT. Translating gives CASRTDITYNSPLHF.

This clone occurred once. The chain employs TRBV24-1 and TRBJ2-1, with 12 bases that match TRBD2. Per the germline V gene, CDR1 is KGHDR and CDR2 is SFDVKD. This CDR3 contains 18 residues. V shed 5 bases and J 0 bases; nucleotides not matched to a gene: 7. CDR3 sequence (DNA): TGTGCCACCAGTGCGCCTAGCGGGAGGGATAACTCCTACAATGAGCAGTTCTTC. Protein: CATSAPSGRDNSYNEQFF.

The V call is TRBV2, the J call TRBJ1-4, with 9 bases lining up with TRBD1. Germline V gene data show CDR1 as SNHLY and CDR2 as FYNNEI. CDR3 length equals 14 residues. Trimming took 6 bases from V and 5 from J; bases not matched to a gene: 4. The CDR3 sequence is CASRRTGVNEKLFF. CDR3 in DNA: TGTGCCAGCAGGCGGACAGGGGTGAATGAAAAACTGTTTTTT. Complete variable domain (other parts from reference TRBV2 and TRBJ1-4): EPEVTQTPSHQVTQMGQEVILRCVPISNHLYFYWYRQILGQKVEFLVSFYNNEISEKSEIFDDQFSVERPDGSNFTLKIRSTKLEDSAMYFCASRRTGVNEKLFFGSGTQLSVL.

This clone was found once. The CDR3 DNA is TGCGCCAGCAGCCCCAGAGGACTAGCGGGAGCCGAATACGAGCAGTACTTC. Amino acids: CASSPRGLAGAEYEQYF. The chain carries TRBV5-1 and TRBJ2-7, with 13 nucleotides matching TRBD2. This CDR3 is 17 amino acids long. Germline CDR1 SGHRS, CDR2 YFSETQ. Trimming cost V 4 bases and J 4 bases; bases outside gene matches: 11.

Only a few counts were recorded for this clone. This chain uses TRBV27 with TRBJ2-7; 9 nucleotides agree with TRBD1. The CDR3 has 16 residues. J lost 0 bases, V lost 5 bases, and 8 bases had no gene match. Germline lookup yields CDR1 MNHEY and CDR2 SMNVEV (reference sequence). CDR3 nucleotide sequence: TGTGCCAGCAGTCCGCAACCGGGACAGGGCTCCTACGAGCAGTACTTC. It encodes CASSPQPGQGSYEQYF.

The chain joins TRBV6-2 or TRBV6-3 to TRBJ2-5; D gene unclear. CDR3 size: 13 residues. Trimming pared 4 bases from V and 4 bases from J, leaving 10 bases between. Per germline, CDR1 MNHEY and CDR2 SVGEGT. The CDR3 DNA sequence: TGTGCCAGCAGTTTTCTAGTCACAGAGACCCAGTACTTC. It specifies CASSFLVTETQYF.

The chain carries TRBV3-1 (or the pseudogene TRBV3-2) and TRBJ2-6; D may be TRBD2 (5 bases). The CDR3 runs to 16 residues. Germline CDR1 is LGHDT and CDR2 is YNNKEL (reference sequence). V was pared by 0 bases and J by 1 base, with 7 bases between. The CDR3 DNA follows: TGTGCCAGCAGCCAAGATGGGAGATCTGGGGCCAACGTCCTGACTTTC. It translates to CASSQDGRSGANVLTF.

The rearrangement links TRBV11-2 to TRBJ2-1, with D unresolved. The CDR3 is made up of 13 amino acids. V was pared by 5 bases and J by 7 bases, with 12 bases between. Germline values: CDR1 SGHAT, CDR2 FQNNGV. The CDR3 is CASSTAWQNEQFF. The CDR3 coding sequence is TGTGCCAGCAGCACAGCTTGGCAAAATGAGCAGTTCTTC. Filled out from reference TRBV11-2 and TRBJ2-1, the complete variable domain reads EAGVAQSPRYKIIEKRQSVAFWCNPISGHATLYWYQQILGQGPKLLIQFQNNGVVDDSQLPKDRFSAERLKGVDSTLKIQPAKLEDSAVYLCASSTAWQNEQFFGPGTRLTVL.

CDR3 in DNA: TGTGCCAGCAACCGCGGACTAGCGGGACGTGAGCAGTTCTTC. Translated: CASNRGLAGREQFF. The chain carries TRBV5-4 and TRBJ2-1; 12 nucleotides align to TRBD2. The germline gives CDR1 SGHNT, CDR2 YYREEE (reference sequence). CDR3 length: 14 residues. The trim removed 6 bases at V and 9 bases at J, leaving 7 bases unmatched.

This clone was counted a single time. This chain links TRBV7-2 with TRBJ2-3, with a possible D match to TRBD1 (5 bases). The CDR3 is made up of 18 amino acids. The V gene lost 4 bases and the J gene lost 2 bases, with 22 bases spanning the gap. Looked up from germline, CDR1 is SGHTA and CDR2 is FQGNSA. CDR3 DNA: TGTGCCAGCAGCTCGCCGCCAGGGTCGTTTCCCCTCACAGATACGCAGTATTTT. Its protein is CASSSPPGSFPLTDTQYF.